This T cell receptor beta chain emerged from a study of Ad26.COV2.S vaccination and SARS-CoV-2 variants. About the study: The donor was enrolled in the Ad26.COV2.S arm of the COV1001 trial. Each vaccinee took Ad26.COV2.S intramuscularly, once or twice 56 days apart.

V lost 6 bases to trimming and J lost 0 bases; unmatched junction nucleotides: 12. The CDR3 spans 17 residues. CDR1 MDHEN and CDR2 SYDVKM come from the germline V gene. Study-level points and caveats: Breadth of non-spike TCRs did not differ between vaccinees and placebo recipients.

The assay was immunoSEQ multiplex PCR, and TCRdb's table has in-frame clones only and misses some. Of roughly 400,000 clones in the sample, 90% were seen once. As for treatment: 15 to 20 received Ad26.COV2.S at low or high dose, single or two shots; 5 received placebo; per-sample allocation not given. On day 63 after the first injection, vaccine and placebo recipients gave samples. Wuhan-strain SARS-CoV-2 spike was expressed by the Ad26 vector that made up the vaccine. Notes on this clone: Its antigen remains unidentified.

The sample was peripheral blood, taken in a trial of Ad26.COV2.S vaccine versus placebo. The TCR originated in a person aged 18-65 years who received the Ad26.COV2.S COVID-19 vaccine or a placebo. The gene calls are TRBV28 and TRBJ2-7, with 9 bases lining up with TRBD2. This CDR3 reads CASRPAASGTSSYEQYF. The DNA for the CDR3 is TGTGCCAGCAGGCCGGCGGCTAGCGGGACGAGCTCCTACGAGCAGTACTTC.